The present TCR beta chain was sequenced within a study of chemoradiotherapy in HPV16-positive cancers. Study-wide context: Candidate HPV-specific clones and shared TCR motifs came from a couple of HPV16-positive patients. Broader study findings: Non-HPV-specific T cells did not expand in tumors during treatment, whereas candidate HPV-specific clones and E7-related motifs did.

Assay used: immunoSEQ multiplex PCR; TCRdb lists only in-frame clones, some missing. Of around 62,000 clones in the sample, 88% were seen once. The germline V gene has CDR1 SGHTA and CDR2 FQGNSA. The ends lost 4 bases at V and 2 bases at J; junction bases unmatched: 16. The CDR3 covers 18 residues. Regarding this clone: Its matching antigen is unknown.

Sequencing used blood, obtained from a patient who underwent chemoradiotherapy. This TCR was sampled from a human donor with HPV-associated anogenital cancer. The chain couples TRBV7-2 to TRBJ2-7; 8 nucleotides match TRBD2. The CDR3 DNA sequence: TGTGCCAGCAGCTCCCGGTTGGGAGGTGGTAGCGGGGCCTACGAGCAGTACTTC. It specifies CASSSRLGGGSGAYEQYF.